Listed below are T cell receptor beta chains from one sample, sequenced in a study of memory CD4+ T cells and cytomegalovirus serostatus. Using immunoSEQ multiplex PCR, the repertoire was profiled, and TCRdb retains in-frame clones only, with some absent. The table lists approximately 50,000 clones, just under 80% of them singletons. Sequencing was performed on memory CD4+ T cells from blood. These receptors all come from an adult in good health and CMV-seronegative. The CDR3 runs from the conserved cysteine through the conserved F or W. The order of the fields is J gene, D gene, clone size, V gene, CDR3 protein, CDR3 DNA. A D gene is named only where the DNA matches it firmly. Part of the rows lack a size; the others show once, few, many or a class for expanded clones.

J gene: TRBJ1-1
D gene: NA
clone size: few
V gene: TRBV6-1
CDR3 protein: CASSVGPNTEAFF
CDR3 DNA: TGTGCCAGCAGTGTAGGGCCGAACACTGAAGCTTTCTTT

J gene: TRBJ2-3
D gene: NA
clone size: NA
V gene: TRBV9
CDR3 protein: CASSVESGTITDTQYF
CDR3 DNA: TGTGCCAGCAGCGTAGAGTCGGGGACGATCACAGATACGCAGTATTTT

J gene: TRBJ2-7
D gene: TRBD1
clone size: NA
V gene: TRBV6-5
CDR3 protein: CASSYRAPTGVGEQYF
CDR3 DNA: TGTGCCAGCAGTTACCGGGCCCCAACAGGGGTGGGCGAGCAGTACTTC

J gene: TRBJ1-1
D gene: TRBD1
clone size: NA
V gene: TRBV29-1
CDR3 protein: CSVYLIGVQGRMNTEAFF
CDR3 DNA: TGCAGCGTTTACCTGATCGGGGTACAGGGGAGGATGAACACTGAAGCTTTCTTT

J gene: TRBJ1-2
D gene: NA
clone size: NA
V gene: TRBV5-1
CDR3 protein: CASSLAVGFSNYGYTF
CDR3 DNA: TGCGCCAGCAGCTTGGCCGTCGGCTTCTCTAACTATGGCTACACCTTC

J gene: TRBJ2-3
D gene: TRBD1
clone size: NA
V gene: TRBV6-6
CDR3 protein: CASAGTGASDTQYF
CDR3 DNA: TGTGCCAGCGCCGGGACAGGGGCTTCAGATACGCAGTATTTT

J gene: TRBJ2-7
D gene: TRBD1
clone size: NA
V gene: TRBV2
CDR3 protein: CASGQGSMQYF
CDR3 DNA: TGTGCCAGTGGACAGGGGTCTATGCAGTACTTC

J gene: TRBJ2-7
D gene: TRBD2
clone size: NA
V gene: TRBV6-1
CDR3 protein: CASRGTSGSHEQYF
CDR3 DNA: TGTGCCAGCAGGGGGACTAGCGGGAGTCACGAGCAGTACTTC

J gene: TRBJ2-7
D gene: TRBD2
clone size: NA
V gene: TRBV28
CDR3 protein: CASRGRRREFYEQYF
CDR3 DNA: TGTGCCAGCAGGGGGAGGAGGCGGGAGTTCTACGAGCAGTACTTC

J gene: TRBJ2-1
D gene: TRBD1
clone size: NA
V gene: TRBV10-1
CDR3 protein: CASSTGQGASEQFF
CDR3 DNA: TGCGCCAGCAGCACAGGACAGGGGGCAAGTGAGCAGTTCTTC

J gene: TRBJ2-7
D gene: NA
clone size: NA
V gene: TRBV6-1
CDR3 protein: CASRERFSSYEQYF
CDR3 DNA: TGTGCCAGCAGGGAGCGCTTTAGCTCCTACGAGCAGTACTTC

J gene: TRBJ2-5
D gene: NA
clone size: few
V gene: TRBV9
CDR3 protein: CASSVEWGGETQYF
CDR3 DNA: TGTGCCAGCAGCGTAGAATGGGGTGGGGAGACCCAGTACTTC

J gene: TRBJ2-7
D gene: NA
clone size: NA
V gene: TRBV7-3
CDR3 protein: CASSPNGGTSEQYF
CDR3 DNA: TGTGCCAGCAGCCCAAATGGGGGTACCAGCGAGCAGTACTTC

J gene: TRBJ1-2
D gene: TRBD1
clone size: NA
V gene: TRBV5-4
CDR3 protein: CASSGKQGNYGYTF
CDR3 DNA: TGTGCCAGCAGCGGAAAACAGGGGAACTATGGCTACACCTTC

J gene: TRBJ1-5
D gene: NA
clone size: NA
V gene: TRBV27
CDR3 protein: CASRGGWGASNQPQHF
CDR3 DNA: TGTGCCAGTCGCGGAGGGTGGGGCGCAAGCAATCAGCCCCAGCATTTT

J gene: TRBJ1-5
D gene: TRBD1
clone size: few
V gene: TRBV12-5
CDR3 protein: CASGTRGQQPQHF
CDR3 DNA: TGTGCTAGTGGTACCCGGGGACAGCAGCCCCAGCATTTT

J gene: TRBJ2-7
D gene: TRBD1
clone size: NA
V gene: TRBV28
CDR3 protein: CASSLDHRGSYEQYF
CDR3 DNA: TGTGCCAGCAGTTTAGACCACAGGGGGTCCTACGAGCAGTACTTC

J gene: TRBJ2-7
D gene: TRBD2
clone size: few
V gene: TRBV6-6
CDR3 protein: CASRPGLAGIYEQYF
CDR3 DNA: TGTGCCAGCAGACCCGGACTAGCGGGAATCTACGAGCAGTACTTC

J gene: TRBJ2-7
D gene: NA
clone size: NA
V gene: TRBV27
CDR3 protein: CASSLRPWGLDEQYF
CDR3 DNA: TGTGCCAGCAGTTTAAGGCCCTGGGGATTGGACGAGCAGTACTTC

J gene: TRBJ2-2
D gene: NA
clone size: NA
V gene: TRBV6-5
CDR3 protein: CASSPVALGTGELFF
CDR3 DNA: TGTGCCAGCAGCCCAGTGGCCCTCGGGACCGGGGAGCTGTTTTTT

J gene: TRBJ2-1
D gene: TRBD1
clone size: NA
V gene: TRBV7-9
CDR3 protein: CASSLRTGRDEQFF
CDR3 DNA: TGTGCCAGCAGCTTAAGGACAGGGAGAGATGAGCAGTTCTTC

J gene: TRBJ1-4
D gene: NA
clone size: once
V gene: TRBV27
CDR3 protein: CASSFWGPNEKLFF
CDR3 DNA: TGTGCCAGCAGTTTTTGGGGGCCAAATGAAAAACTGTTTTTT

J gene: TRBJ2-7
D gene: NA
clone size: NA
V gene: TRBV6-6
CDR3 protein: CASQGYSYEQYF
CDR3 DNA: TGTGCCAGTCAGGGGTACTCCTACGAGCAGTACTTC

J gene: TRBJ1-5
D gene: NA
clone size: medium-sized
V gene: TRBV2
CDR3 protein: CASSGISTDSNQPQHF
CDR3 DNA: TGTGCCAGCAGTGGAATTTCGACGGATAGCAATCAGCCCCAGCATTTT

J gene: TRBJ2-3
D gene: TRBD2
clone size: few
V gene: TRBV11-3
CDR3 protein: CASSYSGRPDTQYF
CDR3 DNA: TGTGCCAGCAGTTATAGCGGGAGACCAGATACGCAGTATTTT

J gene: TRBJ2-2
D gene: NA
clone size: NA
V gene: TRBV5-1
CDR3 protein: CASSLGYTGELFF
CDR3 DNA: TGCGCCAGCAGCTTGGGATACACCGGGGAGCTGTTTTTT

J gene: TRBJ2-7
D gene: NA
clone size: NA
V gene: TRBV14
CDR3 protein: CASSQQGTPEYEQYF
CDR3 DNA: TGTGCCAGCAGCCAACAAGGGACACCCGAATACGAGCAGTACTTC

J gene: TRBJ1-3
D gene: NA
clone size: NA
V gene: TRBV30
CDR3 protein: CAWSPGELFSGNTIYF
CDR3 DNA: TGTGCCTGGAGTCCGGGGGAGTTATTCTCTGGAAACACCATATATTTT

J gene: TRBJ2-7
D gene: TRBD1
clone size: NA
V gene: TRBV2
CDR3 protein: CASSGTGGGYEQYF
CDR3 DNA: TGTGCCAGCAGTGGGACAGGGGGCGGGTACGAGCAGTACTTC